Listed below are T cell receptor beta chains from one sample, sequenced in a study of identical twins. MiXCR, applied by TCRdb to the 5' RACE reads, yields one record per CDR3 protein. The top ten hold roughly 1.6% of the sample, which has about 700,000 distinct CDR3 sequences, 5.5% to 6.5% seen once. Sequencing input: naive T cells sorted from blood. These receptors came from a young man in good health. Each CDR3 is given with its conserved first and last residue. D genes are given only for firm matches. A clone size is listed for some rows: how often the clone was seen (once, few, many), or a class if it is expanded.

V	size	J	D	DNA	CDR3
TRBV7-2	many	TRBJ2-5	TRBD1	TGTGCCAGCAGCCTCGGGACAGGGGACGAGACCCAGTACTTC	CASSLGTGDETQYF
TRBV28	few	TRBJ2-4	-	TGTGCCAGTTTCCCCATGGGGGACCCGAAAAACATTCAGTACTTC	CASFPMGDPKNIQYF
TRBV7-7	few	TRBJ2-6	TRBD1	TGTGCCAGCAGCCTTGGGACAGGTCCCCTTGGGGCCAACGTCCTGACTTTC	CASSLGTGPLGANVLTF
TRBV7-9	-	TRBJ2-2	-	TGTGCCAGCGAGGTTGCGGGGATAAACACCGGGGAGCTGTTTTTT	CASEVAGINTGELFF
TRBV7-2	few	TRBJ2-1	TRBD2	TGTGCCAGCAGCTTAGCCGGGACTAGCGGGAACCACAATGAGCAGTTCTTC	CASSLAGTSGNHNEQFF
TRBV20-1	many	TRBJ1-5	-	TGCAGTGCTAGAACAGGCGCCAATCAGCCCCAGCATTTT	CSARTGANQPQHF
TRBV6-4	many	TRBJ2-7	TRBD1	TGTGCCAGCAGTGCGACAGGGAGCCACGAGCAGTACTTC	CASSATGSHEQYF
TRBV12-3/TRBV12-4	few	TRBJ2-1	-	TGTGCCAGCAGCGACGTAGCCCAAATCTATGAGCAGTTCTTC	CASSDVAQIYEQFF
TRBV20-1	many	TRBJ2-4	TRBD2	TGCAGTGCTCTTACTAGCGGGAGGGGAGCCAAAAACATTCAGTACTTC	CSALTSGRGAKNIQYF
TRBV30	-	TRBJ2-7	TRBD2	TGTGCCTGGAGTGTTCGAAAAGGACTAGCACTCTACGAGCAGTACTTC	CAWSVRKGLALYEQYF
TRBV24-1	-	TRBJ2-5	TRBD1	TGTGCCACCAGTGATCCACGCACAGGGGGCGGCCAAGAGACCCAGTACTTC	CATSDPRTGGGQETQYF
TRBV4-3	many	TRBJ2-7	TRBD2	TGCGCCAGCAGCCAAGTTTTAAGCGGGATGAACGAGCAGTACTTC	CASSQVLSGMNEQYF
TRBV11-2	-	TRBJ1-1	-	TGTGCCAGCAGTAGAGCCCCGGGACTGACGAACACTGAAGCTTTCTTT	CASSRAPGLTNTEAFF
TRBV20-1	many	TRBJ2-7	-	TGCAGTGCTAGAGTGCCAGTTCCCTACGAGCAGTACTTC	CSARVPVPYEQYF
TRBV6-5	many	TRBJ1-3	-	TGTGCCAGCAGTTACGGGGAGTCCTCTGGAAACACCATATATTTT	CASSYGESSGNTIYF
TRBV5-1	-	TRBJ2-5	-	TGCGCCAGTGGATCAATAGCGGAGCGACAAGAGACCCAGTACTTC	CASGSIAERQETQYF
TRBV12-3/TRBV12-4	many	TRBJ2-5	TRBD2	TGTGCCAGCAGATTAGCGGGAGGGGAGACCCAGTACTTC	CASRLAGGETQYF
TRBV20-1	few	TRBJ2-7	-	TGCAGTGCTAGGGGTCTGGAGTACGAGCAGTACTTC	CSARGLEYEQYF
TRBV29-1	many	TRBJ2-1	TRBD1	TGCAGCGTCACCGGGACAGGGTCCTACAATGAGCAGTTCTTC	CSVTGTGSYNEQFF
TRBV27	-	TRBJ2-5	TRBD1	TGTGCCAGCAGTTTTACCGGGACAGGGGTAAGGGAGACCCAGTACTTC	CASSFTGTGVRETQYF
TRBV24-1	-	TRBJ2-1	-	TGTGCCACCAGTGACGTCCGGGACACCACTAGCTCCTACAATGAGCAGTTCTTC	CATSDVRDTTSSYNEQFF
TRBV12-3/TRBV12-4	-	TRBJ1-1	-	TGTGCCAGCAGCACCGGGGCTAGAACTGAAGCTTTCTTT	CASSTGARTEAFF
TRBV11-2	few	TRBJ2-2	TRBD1	TGTGCCAGCAGCGCCTGGACAGGGGGCCTAAACACCGGGGAGCTGTTTTTT	CASSAWTGGLNTGELFF
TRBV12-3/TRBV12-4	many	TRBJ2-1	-	TGTGCCAGCAGTTTTAAGTGGGGCGATGAGCAGTTCTTC	CASSFKWGDEQFF
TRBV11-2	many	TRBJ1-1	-	TGTGCCAGCAGCCCAAGTGGCCGCATGAACACTGAAGCTTTCTTT	CASSPSGRMNTEAFF
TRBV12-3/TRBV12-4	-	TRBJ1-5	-	TGTGCCAGCGAGGGGGGTAATCAGCCCCAGCATTTT	CASEGGNQPQHF
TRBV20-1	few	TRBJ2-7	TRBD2	TGCAGTGCTAGAGACGGTGGTAGTCGTCTAGCGGGACTATCCTACGAGCAGTACTTC	CSARDGGSRLAGLSYEQYF
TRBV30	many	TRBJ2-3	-	TGTGCCTGGAGTGTGGGGGCTAGCGGCCGCACAGATACGCAGTATTTT	CAWSVGASGRTDTQYF
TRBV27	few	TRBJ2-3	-	TGTGCCAGCAGTTCCTATCGATCAGATACGCAGTATTTT	CASSSYRSDTQYF
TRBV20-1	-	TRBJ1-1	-	TGCAGTGCTAATGACAAAACAGGTGGACCTAACACTGAAGCTTTCTTT	CSANDKTGGPNTEAFF
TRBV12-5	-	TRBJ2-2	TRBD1	TGTGCTAGTGGGACACCACCGGGACAGGGGGTGCTCGGGGGCACCGGGGAGCTGTTTTTT	CASGTPPGQGVLGGTGELFF
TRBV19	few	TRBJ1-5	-	TGTGCCAGTAGTATCCGTGGGGGTGGGACCCAGCATTTT	CASSIRGGGTQHF
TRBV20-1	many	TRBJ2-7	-	TGCAGTGCCACGGAGGGGGGCCCCTACGAGCAGTACTTC	CSATEGGPYEQYF
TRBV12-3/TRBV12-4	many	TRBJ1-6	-	TGTGCCAGCAGTGATAGGAGCTCCTATAATTCACCCCTCCACTTT	CASSDRSSYNSPLHF
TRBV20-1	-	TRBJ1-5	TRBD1	TGCAGTGCTAGAGATATACAGGGGAGCAATCAGCCCCAGCATTTT	CSARDIQGSNQPQHF
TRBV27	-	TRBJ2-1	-	TGTGCCAGCAGTCACCAGGAGCTACACAATGAGCAGTTCTTC	CASSHQELHNEQFF
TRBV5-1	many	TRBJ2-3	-	TGCGCCAGCAGCCACGACAGCACAGATACGCAGTATTTT	CASSHDSTDTQYF
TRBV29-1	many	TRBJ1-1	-	TGCAGCGTTACAGGGCCGAACACTGAAGCTTTCTTT	CSVTGPNTEAFF
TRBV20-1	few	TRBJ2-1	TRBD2	TGCAGTGCTAGAGCGGGACTAGCGGGAGGAGATGAGCAGTTCTTC	CSARAGLAGGDEQFF
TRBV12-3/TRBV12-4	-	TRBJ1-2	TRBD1	TGTGCCAGCAGTTTTGCCTACCCTCACATCGGACAGGGAGGAGGCTACACCTTC	CASSFAYPHIGQGGGYTF
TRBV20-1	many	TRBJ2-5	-	TGCAGTGCTAGAGGCCACAGGGATTTTACGGAGACCCAGTACTTC	CSARGHRDFTETQYF
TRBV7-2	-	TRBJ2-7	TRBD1	TGTGCCAGCAGTAGTCAGACAGGGGCTCCCTACGAGCAGTACTTC	CASSSQTGAPYEQYF
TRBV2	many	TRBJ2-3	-	TGTGCCAGCAGTTACAAAACAGATACGCAGTATTTT	CASSYKTDTQYF
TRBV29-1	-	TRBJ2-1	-	TGCAGCGTTGAGGGCCGGCCCTCCTACAATGAGCAGTTCTTC	CSVEGRPSYNEQFF
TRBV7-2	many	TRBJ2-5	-	TGTGCCAGCAGCCGATCCGGGTCAGGTCAAGAGACCCAGTACTTC	CASSRSGSGQETQYF
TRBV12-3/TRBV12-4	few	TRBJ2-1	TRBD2	TGTGCCAGCAGTCCTAGCGGGGAGTACAATGAGCAGTTCTTC	CASSPSGEYNEQFF
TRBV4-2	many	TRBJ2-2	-	TGTGCCAGCAGCCAAGGTCGTGGAGGGCCCGGGGAGCTGTTTTTT	CASSQGRGGPGELFF
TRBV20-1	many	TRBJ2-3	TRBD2	TGCAGTGCTAGTGGGGGGGGACTAGCGGGAGCAGATACGCAGTATTTT	CSASGGGLAGADTQYF
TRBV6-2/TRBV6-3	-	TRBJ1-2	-	TGTGCCAGCAGTTACGCCAATGGCTCGGACTATGGCTACACCTTC	CASSYANGSDYGYTF